Following are 4 T cell receptor beta chains from one sample sequenced in a study of vaccination and CD4 T cells after COVID-19. Treatment specified: approximately nine-day PBMC culture with coronavirus spike peptide pools or control peptides (ViraFEST assay). Cultured CD4+ T cell DNA was sequenced using the Oncomine TCR Beta short-read assay. TCRdb processed the PCR reads anew with MiXCR; each CDR3 protein has one entry. The table has almost 20,000 distinct CDR3 sequences, under 65% seen once. For these TCRs, the target antigens are not known. The input for sequencing was CD4+ T cells from blood, cultured in vitro, taken after SARS-CoV-2 vaccination. The receptors derive from a human donor who had recovered from COVID-19.

The chain is built from TRBV20-1 and TRBJ2-3, with TRBD1 identical over 8 bases. The CDR3 has 13 residues. J was trimmed by 6 bases and V by 2 bases; bases with no gene match: 4. Germline CDR1 and CDR2: DFQATT and SNEGSKA (reference sequence). This CDR3 is CSARTGGWDTQYF. CDR3 bases: TGCAGTGCTAGAACAGGGGGATGGGATACGCAGTATTTT.

The chain joins TRBV28 to TRBJ1-2, with a tentative D call TRBD1 (5 bases). V was trimmed by 3 bases and J by 6 bases, leaving 11 bases between them. The CDR3 is made up of 13 amino acids. Germline values: CDR1 MDHEN, CDR2 SYDVKM. CDR3 coding DNA: TGTGCCAGCAGTTTTCAGGGAGAGAATGGCTACACCTTC. It specifies CASSFQGENGYTF.

This clonotype was counted between two and nine times. The chain combines TRBV19 with TRBJ1-5, with a possible D match to TRBD1 (5 bases). Germline V gene data show CDR1 as LNHDA and CDR2 as SQIVND (reference sequence). Trimming left V 7 bases short and J 3 bases short, with 13 bases between. The CDR3 extends over 14 amino acids. The CDR3: CASTRRQNNQPQHF. For the CDR3, the DNA is TGTGCCAGTACCAGACGACAGAACAATCAGCCCCAGCATTTT.

The gene calls are TRBV6-2 or TRBV6-3 and TRBJ1-2; 7 positions agree with TRBD1. The CDR3 loop spans 13 amino acids. The J segment lost 7 bases and the V segment lost 6 bases, leaving 8 bases of the junction unmatched. Germline lookup yields CDR1 MNHEY and CDR2 SVGEGT. CDR3 amino acids: CASSSTGMGGYTF. In nucleotides, the CDR3 is TGTGCCAGCAGCTCGACAGGGATGGGTGGCTACACCTTC.